One sample yielded the 18 T cell receptor beta chains listed below, sequenced in a study of graft-versus-host responses after intestinal transplantation. Their recognized antigens are unknown. Clones were sequenced by immunoSEQ multiplex PCR, and TCRdb holds only the in-frame ones, with some missing. Seen here are some 36,000 clones, around 94% observed once, and the top ten hold around 0.2%. This specimen was unstimulated CD4+ T cells sorted from spleen or lymph node cells, taken before transplant. The receptors were sampled from a human donor who was the organ donor for an intestinal transplant.

The chain recombines TRBV7-9 with TRBJ2-3; D ambiguous. Germline values: CDR1 SEHNR, CDR2 FQNEAQ (reference sequence). V was shortened by 1 base and J by 4 bases, with 9 bases between the two germline ends. CDR3 length equals 14 residues. The CDR3 reads CASSLVAFPDTQYF. CDR3 bases: TGTGCCAGCAGCTTAGTAGCTTTCCCAGATACGCAGTATTTT.

The chain has TRBV28 and TRBJ1-5; no reliable D call. In germline, CDR1 is MDHEN, CDR2 SYDVKM. This CDR3 spans 13 amino acids. V was clipped by 2 bases and J by 1 base, with 3 bases between them. For the CDR3, the DNA is TGTGCCAGCAGTTTAACCAGCAATCAGCCCCAGCATTTT. Protein sequence: CASSLTSNQPQHF.

This clone turned up a few times. The V call is TRBV5-6, the J call TRBJ1-3; the match to TRBD1 covers 7 bases. The CDR3 spans 15 residues. The V gene's germline CDR1 is SGHDT and CDR2 YYEEEE. With V trimmed by 5 bases and J by 3 bases, 8 bases remained unmatched. As DNA, the CDR3 is TGTGCCAGCAGACAGACAGGGTCAAGTGGAAACACCATATATTTT. Its protein product is CASRQTGSSGNTIYF.

The rearrangement links TRBV9 to TRBJ1-1, with a tentative D call TRBD1 (6 bases). Germline values: CDR1 SGDLS, CDR2 YYNGEE. With 0 bases removed from V and 5 bases from J, the gap between germline ends came to 11 bases. There are 14 residues in the CDR3. CDR3 DNA: TGTGCCAGCAGCGTAGTAGTAAGGGGGACTGAAGCTTTCTTT. Its protein is CASSVVVRGTEAFF.

The chain recombines TRBV5-4 with TRBJ1-6; D may be TRBD1 (5 bases). The CDR3 totals 16 residues. V shed 0 bases and J shed 5 bases, with 12 bases lying between them. The germline CDR1 and CDR2 sequences are SGHNT and YYREEE (reference sequence). The CDR3 DNA is TGTGCCAGCAGCTTGGGGCAGGGAAAACATAATTCACCCCTCCACTTT. This translates into CASSLGQGKHNSPLHF. Based on the CDR3 plus reference TRBV5-4 and TRBJ1-6, the full variable domain is ETGVTQSPTHLIKTRGQQVTLRCSSQSGHNTVSWYQQALGQGPQFIFQYYREEENGRGNFPPRFSGLQFPNYSSELNVNALELDDSALYLCASSLGQGKHNSPLHFGNGTRLTVT.

This chain uses TRBV5-1 with TRBJ1-6; D call uncertain. The CDR3 has 15 residues. Germline CDR1 SGHRS, CDR2 YFSETQ. Trimming took 0 bases from V and 2 from J, leaving 6 bases between them. CDR3 DNA sequence: TGCGCCAGCAGCTTGGACAGCCCCTATAATTCACCCCTCCACTTT. Its protein product is CASSLDSPYNSPLHF. Variable domain in full (rest from reference TRBV5-1 and TRBJ1-6): KAGVTQTPRYLIKTRGQQVTLSCSPISGHRSVSWYQQTPGQGLQFLFEYFSETQRNKGNFPGRFSGRQFSNSRSEMNVSTLELGDSALYLCASSLDSPYNSPLHFGNGTRLTVT.

V usage is TRBV7-3 and J usage is TRBJ2-1; 14 bases agree with TRBD2. Germline values: CDR1 SGHTA, CDR2 FQGTGA. The CDR3 has 19 residues. V shed 0 bases, J shed 1 base, and the junction held 5 bases outside the gene matches. CDR3 bases: TGTGCCAGCAGCTTAACGGGACTAGCGGGGGCGCCTTCCTACAATGAGCAGTTCTTC. It specifies CASSLTGLAGAPSYNEQFF.

The J gene is TRBJ2-1, the V gene TRBV7-6; 8 bases map to TRBD2. CDR1 and CDR2 from the germline V gene are SGHVS and FNYEAQ. The CDR3 runs to 16 residues. V gave up 1 base and J gave up 2 bases; unmatched junction bases: 4. The CDR3 DNA is TGTGCCAGCAGCTTAGTGGGAGCGGGGGCCTACAATGAGCAGTTCTTC. This encodes CASSLVGAGAYNEQFF.

This chain connects TRBV4-1 to TRBJ2-3, with no clear D. V lost 1 base and J 0 bases, leaving 11 bases between the germline ends. Germline CDR1 and CDR2: MGHRA and YSYEKL. The CDR3 has 16 amino acids. The CDR3 is CASSQVPFWSTDTQYF. CDR3 nucleotides: TGCGCCAGCAGCCAAGTTCCCTTTTGGAGCACAGATACGCAGTATTTT.

This clone was picked up one time. The chain couples TRBV5-4 to TRBJ2-2; 7 nucleotides match TRBD1. The V segment lost 4 bases and the J segment 5 bases; nucleotides outside the gene matches: 8. The length of the CDR3 is 15 residues. Germline CDR1 SGHNT, CDR2 YYREEE (reference sequence). The CDR3 sequence: CASSLDRALTGELFF. The CDR3 DNA is TGTGCCAGCAGCCTTGACAGGGCCCTTACCGGGGAGCTGTTTTTT.

The J gene is TRBJ2-5, the V gene TRBV25-1, with 8 bases aligning to TRBD1. This CDR3 contains 16 residues. The V and J ends lost 4 bases and 0 bases, in that order; junction bases with no gene match: 7. The germline V gene has CDR1 MGHDK and CDR2 SYGVNS. CDR3 region: CASSVYRGLYQETQYF. The CDR3 DNA reads TGTGCCAGCAGTGTGTACAGGGGGTTGTACCAAGAGACCCAGTACTTC.

This chain uses TRBV6-6 with TRBJ2-7; a weak D match, TRBD1 (5 bases). The CDR3 consists of 14 residues. CDR1 is MNHNY, CDR2 SVGAGI, per germline (reference sequence). With 0 bases removed from V and 11 bases from J, the gap between germline ends came to 17 bases. The CDR3 region has the DNA TGTGCCAGCAGTTACTCGAATATAGTAAAGGGGAAGTACTTC. Amino acid sequence: CASSYSNIVKGKYF.

The chain joins TRBV6-5 to TRBJ2-7, with D maybe TRBD1 (7 bases). The CDR3 has 15 amino acids. Per germline, CDR1 MNHEY and CDR2 SVGAGI. Trimming took 3 bases from V and 0 from J, leaving 12 bases between them. CDR3 in amino acids: CASSYYRGLSYEQYF. The CDR3 coding sequence is TGTGCCAGCAGTTATTACAGGGGACTCTCCTACGAGCAGTACTTC.

This sequence joins TRBV10-3 and TRBJ2-2; D may be TRBD1 or TRBD2 (6 bases each). The V end was cut by 4 bases, the J end by 1 base, with 16 bases between. CDR3 size: 17 residues. Germline CDR1 ENHRY, CDR2 SYGVKD. CDR3 sequence reads: CAISVWRGGLNTGELFF. As DNA, the CDR3 is TGTGCCATCAGTGTTTGGCGTGGGGGGCTGAACACCGGGGAGCTGTTTTTT.

This rearrangement joins TRBV11-3 to TRBJ2-1, with D possibly being TRBD1 (5 bases). V lost 3 bases and J 6 bases, leaving 15 bases between the germline ends. The CDR3 loop spans 15 amino acids. Germline V gene sequence: CDR1 SGHNT, CDR2 YENEEA. In nucleotides, the CDR3 is TGTGCCAGCAGCTTGATCGGACACACACTCAATGAGCAGTTCTTC. As protein: CASSLIGHTLNEQFF.

This clone was recorded once. The chain combines TRBV6-5 with TRBJ1-1; D is unresolved. Trimming stripped 2 bases from V and 10 bases from J, with 11 bases between. This CDR3 has 12 residues. Germline V gene data show CDR1 as MNHEY and CDR2 as SVGAGI. The CDR3 bases are TGTGCCAGCAGTTACCGGGGTGCAAGAGCTTTCTTT. It translates to CASSYRGARAFF.

The chain combines TRBV30 with TRBJ1-3; no reliable D call. The CDR3 has 13 residues. The V end was cut by 7 bases, the J end by 0 bases, with 10 bases between. Germline V lookup: CDR1 GTSNPN, CDR2 SVGIG (reference sequence). The CDR3 sequence is CASGYRSGNTIYF. As DNA, the CDR3 is TGTGCCTCGGGTTACCGCTCTGGAAACACCATATATTTT.

This clone was detected only once. The rearrangement links TRBV7-2 to TRBJ2-3, with 7 positions matching TRBD2. V gave up 8 bases and J gave up 6 bases; unmatched junction bases: 8. Germline CDR1 reads SGHTA; CDR2 reads FQGNSA. This CDR3 has 13 amino acids. The CDR3 nucleotides read TGTGCCAGCTCTGGCGGGGGACGTGATACGCAGTATTTT. It yields the protein CASSGGGRDTQYF.